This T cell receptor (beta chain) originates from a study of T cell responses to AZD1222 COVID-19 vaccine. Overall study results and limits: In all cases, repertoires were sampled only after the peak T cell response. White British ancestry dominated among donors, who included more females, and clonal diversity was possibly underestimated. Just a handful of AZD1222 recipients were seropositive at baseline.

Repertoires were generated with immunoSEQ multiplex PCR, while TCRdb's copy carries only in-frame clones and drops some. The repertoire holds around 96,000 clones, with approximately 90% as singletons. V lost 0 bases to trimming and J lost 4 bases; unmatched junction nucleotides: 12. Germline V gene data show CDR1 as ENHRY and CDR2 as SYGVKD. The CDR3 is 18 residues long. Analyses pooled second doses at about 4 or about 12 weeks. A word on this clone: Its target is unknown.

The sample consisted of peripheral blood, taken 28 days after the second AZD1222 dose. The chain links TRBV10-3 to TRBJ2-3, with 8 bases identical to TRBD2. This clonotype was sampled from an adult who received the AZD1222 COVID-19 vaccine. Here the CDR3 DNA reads TGTGCCATCAGTGAGTCGGGGGGGCTAGCGGGTTTCGCAGATACGCAGTATTTT. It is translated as CAISESGGLAGFADTQYF.